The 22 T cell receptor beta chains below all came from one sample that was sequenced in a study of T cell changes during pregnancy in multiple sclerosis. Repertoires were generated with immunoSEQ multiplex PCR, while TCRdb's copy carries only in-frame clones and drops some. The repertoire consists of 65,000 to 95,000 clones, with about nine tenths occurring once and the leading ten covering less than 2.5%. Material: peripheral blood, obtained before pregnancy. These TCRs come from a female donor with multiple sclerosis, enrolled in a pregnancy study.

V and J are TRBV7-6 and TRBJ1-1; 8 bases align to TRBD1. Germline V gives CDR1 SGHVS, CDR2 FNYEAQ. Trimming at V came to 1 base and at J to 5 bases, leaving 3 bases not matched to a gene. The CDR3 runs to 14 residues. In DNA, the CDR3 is TGTGCCAGCAGCTTAGTATACAGGGGGACTGAAGCTTTCTTT. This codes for CASSLVYRGTEAFF.

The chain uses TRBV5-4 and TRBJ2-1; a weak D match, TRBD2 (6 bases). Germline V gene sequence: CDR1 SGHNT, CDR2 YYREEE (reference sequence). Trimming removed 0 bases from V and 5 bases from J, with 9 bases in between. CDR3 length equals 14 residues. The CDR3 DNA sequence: TGTGCCAGCAGCTTGGCCGGGGGAAACAATGAGCAGTTCTTC. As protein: CASSLAGGNNEQFF.

CDR3 in DNA: TGCGCCAGCAGCCAGCAAACAGGTATTGGTTACGGCTACACCTTC. It specifies CASSQQTGIGYGYTF. The chain couples TRBV4-3 to TRBJ1-2; possibly TRBD1 for D (5 bases). The germline V gene encodes CDR1 LGHNA and CDR2 YSLEER. The CDR3 extends over 15 amino acids. V lost 3 bases and J lost 8, with 19 bases in between.

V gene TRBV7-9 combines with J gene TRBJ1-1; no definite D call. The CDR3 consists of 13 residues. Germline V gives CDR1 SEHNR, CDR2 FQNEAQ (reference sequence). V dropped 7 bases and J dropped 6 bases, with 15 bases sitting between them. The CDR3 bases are TGTGCCAGCACCTGGGAGGCCGGCGCTGAAGCTTTCTTT. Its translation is CASTWEAGAEAFF. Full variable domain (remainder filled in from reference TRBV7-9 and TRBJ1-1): DTGVSQNPRHKITKRGQNVTFRCDPISEHNRLYWYRQTLGQGPEFLTYFQNEAQLEKSRLLSDRFSAERPKGSFSTLEIQRTEQGDSAMYLCASTWEAGAEAFFGQGTRLTVV.

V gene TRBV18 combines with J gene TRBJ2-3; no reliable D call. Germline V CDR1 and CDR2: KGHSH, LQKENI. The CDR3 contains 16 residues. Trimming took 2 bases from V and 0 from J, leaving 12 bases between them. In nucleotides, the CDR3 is TGTGCCAGCTCACCATACGTCCAAGCTAGCACAGATACGCAGTATTTT. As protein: CASSPYVQASTDTQYF.

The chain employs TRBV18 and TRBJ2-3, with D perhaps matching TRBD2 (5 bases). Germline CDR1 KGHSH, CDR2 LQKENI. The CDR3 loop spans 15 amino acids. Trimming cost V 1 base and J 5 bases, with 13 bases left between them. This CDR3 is CASSPLLADEDTQYF. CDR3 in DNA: TGTGCCAGCTCACCACTGCTAGCCGACGAAGATACGCAGTATTTT.

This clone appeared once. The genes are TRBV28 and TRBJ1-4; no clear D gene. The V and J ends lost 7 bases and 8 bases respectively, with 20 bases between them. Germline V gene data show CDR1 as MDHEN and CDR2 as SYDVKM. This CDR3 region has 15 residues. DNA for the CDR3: TGTGCCAGCATCCCACGAGGCAGAATAAGCGAAAAACTGTTTTTT. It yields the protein CASIPRGRISEKLFF.

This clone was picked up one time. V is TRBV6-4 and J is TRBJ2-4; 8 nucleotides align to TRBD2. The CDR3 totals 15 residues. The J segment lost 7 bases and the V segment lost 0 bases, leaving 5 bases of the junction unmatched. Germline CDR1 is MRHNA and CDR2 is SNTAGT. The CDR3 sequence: CASSDSAGGLNIQYF. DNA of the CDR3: TGTGCCAGCAGTGACTCCGCGGGGGGCTTGAACATTCAGTACTTC.

CDR3: CASSLAPQITYNEQFF. CDR3 nucleotide sequence: TGCGCCAGCAGCTTGGCCCCCCAGATCACCTACAATGAGCAGTTCTTC. V usage is TRBV5-1 and J usage is TRBJ2-1, with no clear D. V was trimmed by 0 bases and J by 2 bases, leaving 12 bases between them. In germline, CDR1 is SGHRS, CDR2 YFSETQ. This CDR3 is built from 16 residues.

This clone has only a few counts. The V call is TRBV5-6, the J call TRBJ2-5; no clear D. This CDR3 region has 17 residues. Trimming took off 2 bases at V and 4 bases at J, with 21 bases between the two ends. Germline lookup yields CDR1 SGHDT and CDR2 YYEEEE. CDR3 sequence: CASSFPLRIRRRETQYF. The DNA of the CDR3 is TGTGCCAGCAGCTTTCCGTTGCGGATCCGCAGAAGAGAGACCCAGTACTTC.

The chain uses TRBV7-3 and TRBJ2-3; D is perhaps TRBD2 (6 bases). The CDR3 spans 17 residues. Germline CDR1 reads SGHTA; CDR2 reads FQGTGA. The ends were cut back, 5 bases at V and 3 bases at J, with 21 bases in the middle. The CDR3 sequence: CASSPDLRAGGTDTQYF. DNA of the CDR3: TGTGCCAGCAGCCCCGATTTGAGGGCAGGAGGGACAGATACGCAGTATTTT.

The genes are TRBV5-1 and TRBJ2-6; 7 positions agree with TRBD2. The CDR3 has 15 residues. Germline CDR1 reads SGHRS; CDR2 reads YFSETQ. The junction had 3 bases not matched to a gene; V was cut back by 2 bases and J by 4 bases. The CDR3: CASSFGGWGANVLTF. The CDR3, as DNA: TGCGCCAGCAGCTTCGGGGGGTGGGGGGCCAACGTCCTGACTTTC. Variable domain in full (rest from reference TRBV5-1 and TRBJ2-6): KAGVTQTPRYLIKTRGQQVTLSCSPISGHRSVSWYQQTPGQGLQFLFEYFSETQRNKGNFPGRFSGRQFSNSRSEMNVSTLELGDSALYLCASSFGGWGANVLTFGAGSRLTVL.

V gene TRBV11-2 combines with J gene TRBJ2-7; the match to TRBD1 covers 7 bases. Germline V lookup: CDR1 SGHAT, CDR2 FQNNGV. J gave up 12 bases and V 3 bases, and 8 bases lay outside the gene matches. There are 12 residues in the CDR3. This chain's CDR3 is CASSFLPGGRYF. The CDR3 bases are TGTGCCAGCAGCTTCCTACCAGGGGGTCGGTACTTC.

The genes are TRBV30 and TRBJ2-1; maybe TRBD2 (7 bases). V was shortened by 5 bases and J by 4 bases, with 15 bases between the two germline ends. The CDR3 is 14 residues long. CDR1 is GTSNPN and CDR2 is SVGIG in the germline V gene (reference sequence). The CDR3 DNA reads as TGTGCCTGGGCGATGGGGGGGCGGTACAATGAGCAGTTCTTC. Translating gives CAWAMGGRYNEQFF.

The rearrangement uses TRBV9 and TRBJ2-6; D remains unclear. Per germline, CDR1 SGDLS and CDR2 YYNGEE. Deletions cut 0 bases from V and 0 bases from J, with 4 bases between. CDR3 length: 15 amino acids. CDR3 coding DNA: TGTGCCAGCAGCGTAGCCAGCTCTGGGGCCAACGTCCTGACTTTC. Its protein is CASSVASSGANVLTF.

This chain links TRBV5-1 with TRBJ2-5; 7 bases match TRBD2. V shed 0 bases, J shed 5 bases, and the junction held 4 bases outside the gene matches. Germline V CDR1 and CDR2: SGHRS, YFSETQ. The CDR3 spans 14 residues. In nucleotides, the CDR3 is TGCGCCAGCAGCTTGGGTACTAGCGCGGAGACCCAGTACTTC. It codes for CASSLGTSAETQYF.

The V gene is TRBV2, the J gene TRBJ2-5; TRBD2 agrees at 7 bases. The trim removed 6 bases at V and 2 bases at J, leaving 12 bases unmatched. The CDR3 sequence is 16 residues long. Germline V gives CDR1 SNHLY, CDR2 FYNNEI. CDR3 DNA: TGTGCCAGCAGGCATCTAGCGGCAGCCTTTCAAGAGACCCAGTACTTC. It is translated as CASRHLAAAFQETQYF.

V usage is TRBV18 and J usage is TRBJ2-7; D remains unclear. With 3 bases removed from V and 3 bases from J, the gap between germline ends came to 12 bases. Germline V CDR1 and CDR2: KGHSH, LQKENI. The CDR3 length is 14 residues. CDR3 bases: TGTGCCAGCTCACCGACGGCGAGCGACTACGAGCAGTACTTC. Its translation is CASSPTASDYEQYF. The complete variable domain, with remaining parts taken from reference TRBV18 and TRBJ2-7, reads NAGVMQNPRHLVRRRGQEARLRCSPMKGHSHVYWYRQLPEEGLKFMVYLQKENIIDESGMPKERFSAEFPKEGPSILRIQQVVRGDSAAYFCASSPTASDYEQYFGPGTRLTVT.

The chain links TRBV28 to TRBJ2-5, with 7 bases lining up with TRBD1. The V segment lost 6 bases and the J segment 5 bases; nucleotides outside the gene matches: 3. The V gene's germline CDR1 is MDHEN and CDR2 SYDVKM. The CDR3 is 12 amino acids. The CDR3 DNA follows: TGTGCCAGCAGACTGACAGGGGAGACCCAGTACTTC. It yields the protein CASRLTGETQYF.

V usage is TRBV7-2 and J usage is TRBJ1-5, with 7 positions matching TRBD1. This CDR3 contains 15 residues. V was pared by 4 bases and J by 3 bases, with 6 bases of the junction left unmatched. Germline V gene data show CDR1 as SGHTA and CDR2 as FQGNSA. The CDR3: CASSSRQGDNQPQHF. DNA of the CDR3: TGTGCCAGCAGCTCCAGACAGGGCGACAATCAGCCCCAGCATTTT.

CDR3 nucleotide sequence: TGTGCCACCTCGACAGGGTCGGCATATTGGAGCAATCAGCCCCAGCATTTT. It translates to CATSTGSAYWSNQPQHF. V and J are TRBV5-8 and TRBJ1-5; 7 positions match TRBD1. The germline V gene encodes CDR1 SGHTS and CDR2 YDEGEE. The CDR3 sequence is 17 residues long. Trimming took 9 bases from V and 1 from J; bases not matched to a gene: 16.

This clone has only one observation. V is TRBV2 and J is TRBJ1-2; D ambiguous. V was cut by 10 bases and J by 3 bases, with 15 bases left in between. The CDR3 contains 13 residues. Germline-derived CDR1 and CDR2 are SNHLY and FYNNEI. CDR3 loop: CATSGRPDYGYTF. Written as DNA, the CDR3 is TGTGCCACGAGCGGAAGGCCCGACTATGGCTACACCTTC. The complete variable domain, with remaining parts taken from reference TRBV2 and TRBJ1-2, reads EPEVTQTPSHQVTQMGQEVILRCVPISNHLYFYWYRQILGQKVEFLVSFYNNEISEKSEIFDDQFSVERPDGSNFTLKIRSTKLEDSAMYFCATSGRPDYGYTFGSGTRLTVV.